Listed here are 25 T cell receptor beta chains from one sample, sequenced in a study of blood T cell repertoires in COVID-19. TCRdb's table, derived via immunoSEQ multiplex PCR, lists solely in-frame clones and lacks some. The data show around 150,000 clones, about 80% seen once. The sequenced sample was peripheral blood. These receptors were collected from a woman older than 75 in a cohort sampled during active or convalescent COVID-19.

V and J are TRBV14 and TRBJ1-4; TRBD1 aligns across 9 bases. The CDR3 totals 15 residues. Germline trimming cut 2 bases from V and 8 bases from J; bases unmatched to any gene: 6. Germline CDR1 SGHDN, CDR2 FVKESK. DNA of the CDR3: TGTGCCAGCAGCCAAACCGGGACAGGGAAAGAAAAACTGTTTTTT. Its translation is CASSQTGTGKEKLFF.

The CDR3, as DNA: TGTGCCAGCAGTTTTGCTTGGGACAGAGACCAAGAGACCCAGTACTTC. This sequence encodes CASSFAWDRDQETQYF. V gene TRBV28 combines with J gene TRBJ2-5, with 7 bases that match TRBD1. The CDR3 is made up of 16 amino acids. Germline V gene data show CDR1 as MDHEN and CDR2 as SYDVKM. V was pared by 3 bases and J by 0 bases, with 7 bases of the junction left unmatched.

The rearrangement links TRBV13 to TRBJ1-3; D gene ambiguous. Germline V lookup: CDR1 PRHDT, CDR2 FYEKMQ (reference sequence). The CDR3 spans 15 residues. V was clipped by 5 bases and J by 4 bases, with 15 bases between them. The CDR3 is CASSRRGLAGNTIYF. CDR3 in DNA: TGTGCCAGCAGCCGCAGAGGGCTAGCCGGAAACACCATATATTTT.

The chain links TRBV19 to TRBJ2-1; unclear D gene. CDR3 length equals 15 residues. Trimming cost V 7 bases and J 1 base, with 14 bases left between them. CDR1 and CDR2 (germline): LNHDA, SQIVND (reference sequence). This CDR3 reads CASKYKANSYNEQFF. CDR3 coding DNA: TGTGCCAGTAAATATAAAGCGAATTCCTACAATGAGCAGTTCTTC.

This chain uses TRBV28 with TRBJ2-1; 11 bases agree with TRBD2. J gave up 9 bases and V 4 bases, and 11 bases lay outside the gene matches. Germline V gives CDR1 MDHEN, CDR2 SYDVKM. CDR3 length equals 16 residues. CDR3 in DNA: TGTGCCAGCAGTTCGGTACTAGCGGGGGTTTTGTTTGAGCAGTTCTTC. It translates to CASSSVLAGVLFEQFF.

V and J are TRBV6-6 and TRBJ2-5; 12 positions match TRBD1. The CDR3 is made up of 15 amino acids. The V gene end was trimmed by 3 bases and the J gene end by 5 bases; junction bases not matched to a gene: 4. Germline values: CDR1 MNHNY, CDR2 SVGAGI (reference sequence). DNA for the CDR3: TGTGCCAGCAGTTATGGGACAGGGGGCGCGGAGACCCAGTACTTC. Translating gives CASSYGTGGAETQYF.

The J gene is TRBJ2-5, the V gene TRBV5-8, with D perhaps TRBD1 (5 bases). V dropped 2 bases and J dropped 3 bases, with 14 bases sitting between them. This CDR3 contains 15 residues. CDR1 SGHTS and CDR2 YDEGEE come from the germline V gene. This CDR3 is CASSLARGIEETQYF. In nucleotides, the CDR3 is TGTGCCAGCAGCTTAGCTAGGGGAATCGAAGAGACCCAGTACTTC.

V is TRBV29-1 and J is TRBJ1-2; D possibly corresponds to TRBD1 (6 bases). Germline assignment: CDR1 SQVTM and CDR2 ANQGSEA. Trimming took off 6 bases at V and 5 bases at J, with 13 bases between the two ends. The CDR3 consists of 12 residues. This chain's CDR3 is CSVRDTQYGYTF. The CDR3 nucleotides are TGCAGCGTGAGGGACACCCAATATGGCTACACCTTC.

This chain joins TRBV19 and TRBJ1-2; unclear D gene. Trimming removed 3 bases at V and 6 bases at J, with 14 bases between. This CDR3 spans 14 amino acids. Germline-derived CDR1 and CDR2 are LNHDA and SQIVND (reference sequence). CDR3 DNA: TGTGCCAGTAGTATGACACTACGGAGGGATGGCTACACCTTC. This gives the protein CASSMTLRRDGYTF.

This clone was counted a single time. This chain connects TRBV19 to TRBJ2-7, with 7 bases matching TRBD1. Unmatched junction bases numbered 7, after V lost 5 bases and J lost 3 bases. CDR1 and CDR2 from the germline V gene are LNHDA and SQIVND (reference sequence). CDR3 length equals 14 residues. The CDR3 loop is CASSPRGLIYEQYF. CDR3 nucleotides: TGTGCCAGTAGTCCGAGGGGGCTGATCTACGAGCAGTACTTC.

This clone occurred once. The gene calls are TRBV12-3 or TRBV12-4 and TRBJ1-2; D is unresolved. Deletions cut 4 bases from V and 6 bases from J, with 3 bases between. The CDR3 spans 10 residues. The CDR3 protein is CASSSDGYTF. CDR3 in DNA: TGTGCCAGCAGTTCGGATGGCTACACCTTC.

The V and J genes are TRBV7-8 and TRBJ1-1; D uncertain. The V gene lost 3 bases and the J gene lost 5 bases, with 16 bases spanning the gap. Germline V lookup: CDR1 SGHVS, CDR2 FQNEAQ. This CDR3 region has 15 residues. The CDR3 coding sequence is TGTGCCAGCAGCTTTACCTCAGGAGGGAGGACTGAAGCTTTCTTT. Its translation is CASSFTSGGRTEAFF.

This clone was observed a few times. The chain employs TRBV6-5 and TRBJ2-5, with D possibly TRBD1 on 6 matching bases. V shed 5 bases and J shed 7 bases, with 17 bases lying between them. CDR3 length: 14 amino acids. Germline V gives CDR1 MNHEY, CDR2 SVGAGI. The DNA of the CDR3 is TGTGCCAGCAGTAGCTCAGGGGTGTGGGTGACCCAGTACTTC. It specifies CASSSSGVWVTQYF.

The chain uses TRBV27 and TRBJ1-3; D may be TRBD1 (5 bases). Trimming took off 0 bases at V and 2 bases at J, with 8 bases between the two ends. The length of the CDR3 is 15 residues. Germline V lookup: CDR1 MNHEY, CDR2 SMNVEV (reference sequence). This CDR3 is CASSLSSRAGNTIYF. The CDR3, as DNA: TGTGCCAGCAGTTTATCATCCAGGGCTGGAAACACCATATATTTT.

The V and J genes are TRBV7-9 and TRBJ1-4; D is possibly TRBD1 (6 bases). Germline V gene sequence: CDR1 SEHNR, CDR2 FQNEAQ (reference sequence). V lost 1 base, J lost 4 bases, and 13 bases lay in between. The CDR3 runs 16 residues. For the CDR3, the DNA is TGTGCCAGCAGCTTAGGAGTCGGGGGGCTTAATGAAAAACTGTTTTTT. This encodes CASSLGVGGLNEKLFF.

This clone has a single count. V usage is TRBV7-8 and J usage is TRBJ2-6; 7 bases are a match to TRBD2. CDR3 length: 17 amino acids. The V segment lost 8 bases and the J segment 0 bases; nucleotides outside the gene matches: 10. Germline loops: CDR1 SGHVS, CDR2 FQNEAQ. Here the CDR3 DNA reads TGTGCCAGCTCAAGGGGAGGGCCCATCTCTGGGGCCAACGTCCTGACTTTC. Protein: CASSRGGPISGANVLTF.

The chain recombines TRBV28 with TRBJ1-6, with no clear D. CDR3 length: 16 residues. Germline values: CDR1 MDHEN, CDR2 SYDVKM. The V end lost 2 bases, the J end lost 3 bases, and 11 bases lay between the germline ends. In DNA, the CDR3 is TGTGCCAGCAGTTTAGAGGGAAAGGGCTATAATTCACCCCTCCACTTT. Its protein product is CASSLEGKGYNSPLHF.

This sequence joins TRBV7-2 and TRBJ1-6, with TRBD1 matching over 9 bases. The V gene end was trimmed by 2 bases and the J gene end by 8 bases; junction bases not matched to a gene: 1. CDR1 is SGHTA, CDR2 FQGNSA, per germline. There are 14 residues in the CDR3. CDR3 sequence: CASSLTGGYSPLHF. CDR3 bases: TGTGCCAGCAGCTTAACAGGGGGCTATTCACCCCTCCACTTT.

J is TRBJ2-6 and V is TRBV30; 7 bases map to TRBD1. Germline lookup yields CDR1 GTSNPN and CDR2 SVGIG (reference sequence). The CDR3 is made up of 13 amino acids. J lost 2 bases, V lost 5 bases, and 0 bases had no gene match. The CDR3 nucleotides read TGTGCCTGGGACAGGGCTGGGGCCAACGTCCTGACTTTC. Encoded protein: CAWDRAGANVLTF.

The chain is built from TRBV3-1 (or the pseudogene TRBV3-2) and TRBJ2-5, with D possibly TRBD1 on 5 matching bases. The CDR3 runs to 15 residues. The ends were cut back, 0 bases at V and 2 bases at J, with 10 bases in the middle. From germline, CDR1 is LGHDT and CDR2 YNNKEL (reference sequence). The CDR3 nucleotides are TGTGCCAGCAGCCAAGATGCGCCAGGGCAAGAGACCCAGTACTTC. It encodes CASSQDAPGQETQYF.

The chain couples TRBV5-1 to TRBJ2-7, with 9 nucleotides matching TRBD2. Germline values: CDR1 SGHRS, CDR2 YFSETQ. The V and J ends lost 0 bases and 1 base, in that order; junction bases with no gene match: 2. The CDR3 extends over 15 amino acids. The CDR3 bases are TGCGCCAGCAGCTTGGGGCGGGGGGGATCCTACGAGCAGTACTTC. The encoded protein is CASSLGRGGSYEQYF.

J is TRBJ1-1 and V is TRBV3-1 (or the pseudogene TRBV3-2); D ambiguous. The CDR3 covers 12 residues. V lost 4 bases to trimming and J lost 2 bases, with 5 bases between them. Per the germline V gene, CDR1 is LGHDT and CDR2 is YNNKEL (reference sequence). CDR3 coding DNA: TGTGCCAGCAGCCGTCAAAACACTGAAGCTTTCTTT. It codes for CASSRQNTEAFF.

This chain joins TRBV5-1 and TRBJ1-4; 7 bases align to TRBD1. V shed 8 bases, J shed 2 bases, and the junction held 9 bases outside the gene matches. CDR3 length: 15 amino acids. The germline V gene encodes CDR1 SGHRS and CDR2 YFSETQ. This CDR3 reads CASSVGTVTNEKLFF. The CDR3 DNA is TGCGCCAGTAGCGTCGGGACAGTGACTAATGAAAAACTGTTTTTT.

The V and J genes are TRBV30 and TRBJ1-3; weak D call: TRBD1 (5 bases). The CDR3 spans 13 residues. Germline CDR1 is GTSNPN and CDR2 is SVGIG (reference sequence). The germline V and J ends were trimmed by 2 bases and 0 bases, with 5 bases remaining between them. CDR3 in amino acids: CAWSRGSGNTIYF. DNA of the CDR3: TGTGCCTGGAGTAGGGGCTCTGGAAACACCATATATTTT.

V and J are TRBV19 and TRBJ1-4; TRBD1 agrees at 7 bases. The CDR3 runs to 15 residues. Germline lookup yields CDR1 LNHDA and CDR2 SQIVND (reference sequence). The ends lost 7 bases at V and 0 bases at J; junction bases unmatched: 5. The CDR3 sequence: CASMNRGATNEKLFF. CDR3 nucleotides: TGTGCCAGTATGAACAGGGGTGCAACTAATGAAAAACTGTTTTTT.